This paragraph reports one T cell receptor beta chain. Its antigen is as yet unknown. One junction end does not reproduce the germline sequence, and a read error may be involved. The sample belongs to a study of cytomegalovirus exposure and HLA in healthy donors. General study results and limits: Cytomegalovirus-associated status was assigned to about 150 TCR beta chains.

The CDR3 totals 17 residues. CDR1 is SGHDT and CDR2 is YYEEEE in the germline V gene. With 60 Vbeta and 13 Jbeta primers, the PCR was carried out. Using immunoSEQ multiplex PCR, the repertoire was profiled, and TCRdb retains in-frame clones only, with some absent. The sample lists roughly 180,000 clones, approximately 82% seen once, with 2.1% in the top ten. The TCR originated in a woman younger than 30 in good health and CMV-seropositive. The gene calls are TRBV5-6 and TRBJ2-4, with a possible D match to TRBD2 (5 bases). The sequencing input was PBMCs. The chain's CDR3 is CASSWMVFPLAKNSQYF. Here the CDR3 DNA reads TGTGCCAGCAGCTGGATGGTCTTTCCTCTAGCCAAAAACAGTCAGTACTTC.